These 28 T cell receptor beta chains share one sample of origin, sequenced in a study of radiotherapy plus CTLA-4 blockade in lung cancer. The table came from immunoSEQ multiplex PCR; TCRdb's copy has only in-frame clones and leaves some out. The table includes about 35,000 clones, around 85% detected once. Sequencing was performed on peripheral blood, taken from a patient treated with radiotherapy plus ipilimumab. Every receptor here comes from a human donor with non-small cell lung cancer who had stable disease on radiotherapy plus ipilimumab.

This clone was recorded only once. V is TRBV28 and J is TRBJ1-3; 7 nucleotides line up with TRBD1. The germline gives CDR1 MDHEN, CDR2 SYDVKM. J was trimmed by 0 bases and V by 7 bases; bases with no gene match: 6. The CDR3 has 15 residues. This CDR3 reads CASTRTGISGNTIYF. The CDR3 coding sequence is TGTGCCAGCACCCGGACAGGAATCTCTGGAAACACCATATATTTT. Full variable domain (outside the CDR3, taken from reference TRBV28 and TRBJ1-3): DVKVTQSSRYLVKRTGEKVFLECVQDMDHENMFWYRQDPGLGLRLIYFSYDVKMKEKGDIPEGYSVSREKKERFSLILESASTNQTSMYLCASTRTGISGNTIYFGEGSWLTVV.

The rearrangement joins TRBV14 to TRBJ2-7, with 7 bases aligning to TRBD1. CDR3 size: 13 residues. Losses at the gene ends were 5 bases for V and 5 bases for J; bases not matched to a gene: 6. Per germline, CDR1 SGHDN and CDR2 FVKESK. In DNA form, the CDR3 reads TGTGCCAGCAGCAGACAGGGTGGAAACGAGCAGTACTTC. Protein sequence: CASSRQGGNEQYF.

This chain joins TRBV25-1 and TRBJ2-7, with a possible D match to TRBD2 (5 bases). Germline V lookup: CDR1 MGHDK, CDR2 SYGVNS. The V end lost 5 bases, the J end lost 3 bases, and 20 bases lay between the germline ends. This CDR3 is 16 amino acids long. CDR3 DNA: TGTGCCAGCAGTCCAATGGGGAGTGAGAAACGCTACGAGCAGTACTTC. Translated, it gives CASSPMGSEKRYEQYF.

CDR3 in amino acids: CASRGDRGHEKLFF. CDR3 in DNA: TGTGCCAGCAGGGGGGACAGGGGGCACGAAAAACTGTTTTTT. This chain uses TRBV2 with TRBJ1-4, with 12 bases matching TRBD1. Trimming at V came to 6 bases and at J to 8 bases, leaving 4 bases not matched to a gene. Germline loops: CDR1 SNHLY, CDR2 FYNNEI. This CDR3 has 14 amino acids.

This chain joins TRBV11-2 and TRBJ2-7; D unresolved. V shed 2 bases and J shed 5 bases, with 10 bases lying between them. CDR3 length: 13 amino acids. Germline V gives CDR1 SGHAT, CDR2 FQNNGV. CDR3 nucleotide sequence: TGTGCCAGCAGCTTAACTCCCTCGGACGAGCAGTACTTC. Amino acids: CASSLTPSDEQYF. Filled out from reference TRBV11-2 and TRBJ2-7, the complete variable domain reads EAGVAQSPRYKIIEKRQSVAFWCNPISGHATLYWYQQILGQGPKLLIQFQNNGVVDDSQLPKDRFSAERLKGVDSTLKIQPAKLEDSAVYLCASSLTPSDEQYFGPGTRLTVT.

The rearrangement uses TRBV5-4 and TRBJ2-7; a possible D gene is TRBD1 (6 bases). Trimming shortened V by 1 base and J by 1 base, and 9 bases separated the two germline ends. Germline V lookup: CDR1 SGHNT, CDR2 YYREEE (reference sequence). The length of the CDR3 is 14 residues. In nucleotides, the CDR3 is TGTGCCAGCAGCTTGCAGGGGATTTCCTACGAGCAGTACTTC. The encoded protein is CASSLQGISYEQYF.

The J gene is TRBJ2-7, the V gene TRBV6-5; D gene uncertain. V was trimmed by 6 bases and J by 0 bases, leaving 15 bases between them. The germline gives CDR1 MNHEY, CDR2 SVGAGI. The CDR3 loop spans 15 amino acids. CDR3 region: CASSVLPEPSYEQYF. The CDR3 region has the DNA TGTGCCAGCAGCGTTCTACCCGAACCCTCCTACGAGCAGTACTTC.

This chain connects TRBV6-4 to TRBJ2-3; tentative D call: TRBD2 (6 bases). CDR1 and CDR2 from the germline V gene are MRHNA and SNTAGT. The CDR3 spans 14 residues. V shed 3 bases and J shed 3 bases, with 10 bases lying between them. The CDR3 nucleotides are TGTGCCAGCAGTGAAGGGCGGGATACAGATACGCAGTATTTT. This codes for CASSEGRDTDTQYF.

The CDR3 loop reads CASSSSGGQAYEQYF. CDR3 bases: TGTGCCAGCAGCTCATCAGGGGGACAGGCCTACGAGCAGTACTTC. This rearrangement joins TRBV7-3 to TRBJ2-7; 8 bases align to TRBD1. This CDR3 spans 15 amino acids. Germline loops: CDR1 SGHTA, CDR2 FQGTGA. V lost 4 bases and J lost 2; bases outside the gene matches: 7.

This chain uses TRBV5-1 with TRBJ2-1; 10 bases map to TRBD2. The V and J ends lost 4 bases and 13 bases, in that order; junction bases with no gene match: 14. The CDR3 runs to 15 residues. The germline CDR1 and CDR2 sequences are SGHRS and YFSETQ. The CDR3 here is CASSPPVEASGGQFF. CDR3 nucleotide sequence: TGCGCCAGCAGCCCCCCGGTTGAGGCTAGCGGGGGACAGTTCTTC. Drawing the rest from reference TRBV5-1 and TRBJ2-1, the complete variable domain is KAGVTQTPRYLIKTRGQQVTLSCSPISGHRSVSWYQQTPGQGLQFLFEYFSETQRNKGNFPGRFSGRQFSNSRSEMNVSTLELGDSALYLCASSPPVEASGGQFFGPGTRLTVL.

The chain is built from TRBV18 and TRBJ1-2; a possible D gene is TRBD1 (6 bases). Germline V gene sequence: CDR1 KGHSH, CDR2 LQKENI. CDR3 length: 17 amino acids. V was trimmed by 3 bases and J by 2 bases, leaving 19 bases between them. Written as DNA, the CDR3 is TGTGCCAGCTCACCCATGGCAGGGGAACATTCCAACTATGGCTACACCTTC. Translated: CASSPMAGEHSNYGYTF.

The V gene is TRBV14, the J gene TRBJ1-1; 8 positions match TRBD1. Germline CDR1 reads SGHDN; CDR2 reads FVKESK. The CDR3 totals 20 residues. Trimming cost V 4 bases and J 2 bases; bases outside gene matches: 21. The CDR3 spells CASSLDTSYGTGIDNTEAFF. CDR3 DNA: TGTGCCAGCAGCCTCGACACGTCCTACGGGACAGGAATAGATAACACTGAAGCTTTCTTT.

This rearrangement joins TRBV27 to TRBJ2-7; a possible D gene is TRBD2 (5 bases). This CDR3 has 14 residues. The ends were cut back, 6 bases at V and 0 bases at J, with 12 bases in the middle. Germline V lookup: CDR1 MNHEY, CDR2 SMNVEV (reference sequence). The CDR3 DNA reads as TGTGCCAGCAGAAGACAACGGGGCTCCTACGAGCAGTACTTC. Translation gives CASRRQRGSYEQYF.

This clone was seen just once. V gene TRBV4-1 combines with J gene TRBJ2-1; 8 bases agree with TRBD2. This CDR3 spans 16 amino acids. Trimming took 1 base from V and 12 from J; bases not matched to a gene: 14. CDR1 and CDR2 (germline): MGHRA, YSYEKL. The CDR3 region has the DNA TGCGCCAGCAGCCAAGCCTACCCTAGCGGGTGGAACCGGCAGTTCTTC. Translating gives CASSQAYPSGWNRQFF.

CDR3 loop: CASSQVGLANEQFF. Here the CDR3 DNA reads TGCGCCAGCAGCCAAGTGGGACTAGCCAATGAGCAGTTCTTC. This chain links TRBV4-3 with TRBJ2-1; 9 nucleotides match TRBD2. The J segment lost 6 bases and the V segment lost 1 base, leaving 1 base of the junction unmatched. Germline lookup yields CDR1 LGHNA and CDR2 YSLEER. The CDR3 spans 14 residues.

This chain joins TRBV6-5 and TRBJ1-2; D gene unclear. CDR1 is MNHEY and CDR2 is SVGAGI in the germline V gene. Trimming left V 8 bases short and J 5 bases short, with 9 bases between. The CDR3 has 11 amino acids. The DNA for the CDR3 is TGTGCCAGCGGAGGGTCGTATGGCTACACCTTC. Translating it yields CASGGSYGYTF.

V usage is TRBV27 and J usage is TRBJ2-2, with a weak D call TRBD1 (5 bases). This CDR3 is 15 amino acids long. Germline V gene data show CDR1 as MNHEY and CDR2 as SMNVEV (reference sequence). Trimming took 7 bases from V and 3 from J, leaving 15 bases between them. The CDR3 protein is CASKGSVGYTGELFF. DNA of the CDR3: TGTGCCAGCAAGGGGTCGGTGGGGTACACCGGGGAGCTGTTTTTT.

CDR3 amino acids: CASSFNTQYF. The CDR3, as DNA: TGTGCCAGCAGTTTTAATACGCAGTATTTT. This chain links TRBV28 with TRBJ2-3; D gene ambiguous. The CDR3 runs to 10 residues. The germline CDR1 and CDR2 sequences are MDHEN and SYDVKM. V lost 3 bases and J lost 7, with 2 bases in between.

The chain employs TRBV27 and TRBJ2-7; TRBD2 aligns across 12 bases. There are 15 residues in the CDR3. The V gene end was trimmed by 6 bases and the J gene end by 5 bases; junction bases not matched to a gene: 8. The germline V gene has CDR1 MNHEY and CDR2 SMNVEV (reference sequence). CDR3 region: CASSYTSGRTNEQYF. The CDR3 coding sequence is TGTGCCAGCAGCTATACTAGCGGGAGGACCAACGAGCAGTACTTC.

This chain links TRBV4-1 with TRBJ1-3, with D unclear. Germline V gene sequence: CDR1 MGHRA, CDR2 YSYEKL. V was clipped by 1 base and J by 1 base, with 11 bases between them. CDR3 length: 16 amino acids. The CDR3, as DNA: TGCGCCAGCAGCCAAGTCGGTCGGGGTTCTGGAAACACCATATATTTT. It yields the protein CASSQVGRGSGNTIYF.

V is TRBV2 and J is TRBJ2-7, with TRBD1 matching over 7 bases. CDR3 length equals 14 residues. V lost 4 bases, J lost 4 bases, and 7 bases stayed unmatched. Germline assignment: CDR1 SNHLY and CDR2 FYNNEI. The CDR3 sequence is CASSVSGGTYEQYF. DNA of the CDR3: TGTGCCAGCAGTGTATCAGGGGGTACTTACGAGCAGTACTTC. Based on the CDR3 plus reference TRBV2 and TRBJ2-7, the full variable domain is EPEVTQTPSHQVTQMGQEVILRCVPISNHLYFYWYRQILGQKVEFLVSFYNNEISEKSEIFDDQFSVERPDGSNFTLKIRSTKLEDSAMYFCASSVSGGTYEQYFGPGTRLTVT.

This chain joins TRBV9 and TRBJ2-7; no firm D call. CDR1 and CDR2 from the germline V gene are SGDLS and YYNGEE. The CDR3 totals 12 residues. The V gene lost 3 bases and the J gene lost 3 bases, with 7 bases spanning the gap. The CDR3 is CASSAENYEQYF. The CDR3 DNA reads as TGTGCCAGCAGCGCCGAGAACTACGAGCAGTACTTC.

This clone has a handful of counts. The chain links TRBV5-8 to TRBJ2-5; the match to TRBD1 covers 11 bases. Germline loops: CDR1 SGHTS, CDR2 YDEGEE. With 4 bases clipped from V and 0 bases from J, the junction kept 11 bases outside the gene matches. The CDR3 length is 18 residues. The CDR3 DNA sequence: TGTGCCAGCAGCGACTGGACAGGGGGCCAGGTGTACCAAGAGACCCAGTACTTC. Encoded protein: CASSDWTGGQVYQETQYF. Combining the CDR3 with reference TRBV5-8 and TRBJ2-5 gives the whole variable domain EAGVTQSPTHLIKTRGQQATLRCSPISGHTSVYWYQQALGLGLQFLLWYDEGEERNRGNFPPRFSGRQFPNYSSELNVNALELEDSALYLCASSDWTGGQVYQETQYFGPGTRLLVL.

This clone was seen just once. This chain uses TRBV30 with TRBJ2-1, with 13 bases identical to TRBD2. Germline V gene sequence: CDR1 GTSNPN, CDR2 SVGIG (reference sequence). The CDR3 spans 18 residues. V was pared by 3 bases and J by 6 bases, with 14 bases of the junction left unmatched. The DNA for the CDR3 is TGTGCCTGGAGCGGGACTAGCGGGACGCCCGACAGGGCCAATGAGCAGTTCTTC. Amino acid sequence: CAWSGTSGTPDRANEQFF.

This chain joins TRBV30 and TRBJ1-6; 11 bases are shared with TRBD1. Germline-derived CDR1 and CDR2 are GTSNPN and SVGIG (reference sequence). This CDR3 comprises 13 residues. The V segment lost 4 bases and the J segment 13 bases; nucleotides outside the gene matches: 6. The CDR3 region has the DNA TGTGCCTGGATGGACAGGGGGCGAGGGCCCCTCCACTTT. Protein: CAWMDRGRGPLHF.

This chain links TRBV4-3 with TRBJ1-1, with unresolved D. CDR1 and CDR2 (germline): LGHNA, YSLEER. CDR3 length: 15 residues. Trimming removed 0 bases from V and 4 bases from J, with 12 bases in between. The CDR3 bases are TGCGCCAGCAGCCAAGATGCGGCGGAGTCCACTGAAGCTTTCTTT. The encoded protein is CASSQDAAESTEAFF.

This chain joins TRBV7-3 and TRBJ2-1; 7 bases line up with TRBD2. The germline CDR1 and CDR2 sequences are SGHTA and FQGTGA. This CDR3 comprises 13 residues. V lost 5 bases and J lost 5; bases outside the gene matches: 3. The DNA for the CDR3 is TGTGCCAGCAGCGCCCTAGCGGACAATGAGCAGTTCTTC. Translating gives CASSALADNEQFF. Complete variable domain (other parts from reference TRBV7-3 and TRBJ2-1): GAGVSQTPSNKVTEKGKYVELRCDPISGHTALYWYRQSLGQGPEFLIYFQGTGAADDSGLPNDRFFAVRPEGSVSTLKIQRTERGDSAVYLCASSALADNEQFFGPGTRLTVL.

The V and J genes are TRBV6-5 and TRBJ1-1; perhaps TRBD1 as D (5 bases). The germline gives CDR1 MNHEY, CDR2 SVGAGI. This CDR3 contains 14 residues. Trimming took 4 bases from V and 6 from J, leaving 15 bases between them. The CDR3: CASSSLNQGSEAFF. DNA for the CDR3: TGTGCCAGCAGTTCCCTCAATCAGGGTTCTGAAGCTTTCTTT.